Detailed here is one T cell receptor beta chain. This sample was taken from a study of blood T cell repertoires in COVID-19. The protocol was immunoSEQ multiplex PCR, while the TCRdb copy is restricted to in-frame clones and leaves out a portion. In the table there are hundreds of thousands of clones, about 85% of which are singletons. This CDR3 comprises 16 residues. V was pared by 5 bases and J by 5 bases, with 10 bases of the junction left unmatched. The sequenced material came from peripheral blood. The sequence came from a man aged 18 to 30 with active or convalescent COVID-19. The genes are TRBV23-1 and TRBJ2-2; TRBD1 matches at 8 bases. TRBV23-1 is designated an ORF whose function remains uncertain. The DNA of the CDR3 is TGCGCCAGCAGTGTTCGGGACAGGTCGGGAACCGGGGAGCTGTTTTTT. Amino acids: CASSVRDRSGTGELFF.